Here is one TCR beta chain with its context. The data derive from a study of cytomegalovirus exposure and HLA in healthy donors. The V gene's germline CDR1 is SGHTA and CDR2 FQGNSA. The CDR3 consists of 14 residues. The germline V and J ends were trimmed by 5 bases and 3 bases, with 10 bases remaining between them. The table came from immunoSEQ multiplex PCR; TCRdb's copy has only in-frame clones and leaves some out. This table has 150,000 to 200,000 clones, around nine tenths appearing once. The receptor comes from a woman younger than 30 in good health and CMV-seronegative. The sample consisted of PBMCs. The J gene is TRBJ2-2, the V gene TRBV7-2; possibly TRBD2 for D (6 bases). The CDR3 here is CASSRGTYTGELFF. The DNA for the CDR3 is TGTGCCAGCAGCCGCGGGACCTACACCGGGGAGCTGTTTTTT.